Listed here is a single TCR beta chain. What it binds is not known. These data belong to a study of shared clonotypes between healthy human individuals. Sequencing used immunoSEQ multiplex PCR; TCRdb keeps in-frame clones, though not all of them. The data hold about 2 million clones, with roughly 96% observed a single time. Per the germline V gene, CDR1 is MNHEY and CDR2 is SVGAGI. This CDR3 spans 16 amino acids. The V segment lost 2 bases and the J segment 5 bases; nucleotides outside the gene matches: 8. Overall study results and limits: On the whole, naive subsets had larger estimated richness than memory subsets had.

In the CD4+ fraction, cells were divided into CD45RA+ naive and CD45RA-negative memory subsets. Sequencing was done on a sample of naive CD4+ T cells sorted from blood. As for subset: CD45RA+ positively selected. V gene TRBV6-5 combines with J gene TRBJ2-7; the match to TRBD2 covers 11 bases. This TCR was sampled from a man younger than 35 in good health. CDR3 coding DNA: TGTGCCAGCAGTTACCAGTTAGCGGGGGGGCTGCACGAGCAGTACTTC. It codes for CASSYQLAGGLHEQYF.